This T cell receptor beta chain was sequenced in a study of shared clonotypes between healthy human individuals. The authors ran the assay at deep level. Original handling: Without quality scores, immunoSEQ junctional reads could not be filtered like full-length reads. This table comes from immunoSEQ multiplex PCR, and its TCRdb copy is limited to in-frame clones, with some not included. Clone size and V and J calls were adopted from that table, with D and trimming inferred from the DNA. The profile shows around 1.9 million clones, 93% of them singletons. V dropped 5 bases and J dropped 0; count of bases not matched to a gene: 1. The germline CDR1 and CDR2 sequences are SEHNR and FQNEAQ (reference sequence). CDR3 length: 16 amino acids. In the naive CD8 group, cells lacked CD45RO and were positively selected for CCR7, so terminally differentiated effector memory CD45RA+ cells were left out.

The clonotype originates from a man between 18 and 35 years old in good health. Some clones in this sample may be carry-over from other donors' samples. Sequencing used naive CD8+ T cells from PBMCs. The V gene is TRBV7-9, the J gene TRBJ2-2; 12 bases are a match to TRBD1. CDR3 amino acids: CASSGTGGPNTGELFF. DNA for the CDR3: TGTGCCAGCAGCGGGACAGGGGGCCCGAACACCGGGGAGCTGTTTTTT.